This T cell receptor (beta chain) derives from a study of blood T cell repertoires in COVID-19. Turning to the study itself: The origin of the acute and convalescent COVID-19 samples was the United States, Italy and Spain.

During active infection, Seattle patients enrolled and were then monitored through disease. Trimming shortened V by 4 bases and J by 5 bases, and 23 bases separated the two germline ends. Germline V gene data show CDR1 as KGHSH and CDR2 as LQKENI. This CDR3 contains 17 residues. Produced via immunoSEQ multiplex PCR; TCRdb's table is partial and in-frame only. The sample records 150,000 or so clones, around 83% being singletons. The V call is TRBV18, the J call TRBJ1-1, with D unresolved. Sample: peripheral blood. The clonotype comes from an older woman with COVID-19, enrolled during active disease. The CDR3 here is CASSLTKAGSLKTEAFF. The CDR3 DNA sequence: TGTGCCAGCTCACTTACCAAGGCGGGGAGTTTAAAGACTGAAGCTTTCTTT. Full variable domain (remainder filled in from reference TRBV18 and TRBJ1-1): NAGVMQNPRHLVRRRGQEARLRCSPMKGHSHVYWYRQLPEEGLKFMVYLQKENIIDESGMPKERFSAEFPKEGPSILRIQQVVRGDSAAYFCASSLTKAGSLKTEAFFGQGTRLTVV.